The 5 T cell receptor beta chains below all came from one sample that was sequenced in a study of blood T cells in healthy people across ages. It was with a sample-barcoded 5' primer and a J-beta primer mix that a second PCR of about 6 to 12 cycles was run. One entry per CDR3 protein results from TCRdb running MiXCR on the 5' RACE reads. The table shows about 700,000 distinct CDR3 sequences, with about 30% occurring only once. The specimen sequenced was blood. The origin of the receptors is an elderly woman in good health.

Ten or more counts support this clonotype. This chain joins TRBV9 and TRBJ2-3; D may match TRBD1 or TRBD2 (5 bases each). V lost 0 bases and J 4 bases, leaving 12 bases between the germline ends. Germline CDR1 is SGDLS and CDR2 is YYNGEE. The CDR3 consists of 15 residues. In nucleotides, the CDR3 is TGTGCCAGCAGCGTAGGTCCCGGGGCGCCAGATACGCAGTATTTT. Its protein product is CASSVGPGAPDTQYF.

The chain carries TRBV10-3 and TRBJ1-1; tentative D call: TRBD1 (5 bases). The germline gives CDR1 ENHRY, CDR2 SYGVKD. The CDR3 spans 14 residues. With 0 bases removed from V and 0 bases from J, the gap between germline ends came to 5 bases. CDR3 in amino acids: CAISESTVNTEAFF. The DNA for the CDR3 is TGTGCCATCAGTGAGTCGACAGTGAACACTGAAGCTTTCTTT.

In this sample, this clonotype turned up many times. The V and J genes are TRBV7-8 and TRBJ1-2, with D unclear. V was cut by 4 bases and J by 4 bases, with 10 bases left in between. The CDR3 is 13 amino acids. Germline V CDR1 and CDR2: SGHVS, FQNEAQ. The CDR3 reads CASSSKRGYGYTF. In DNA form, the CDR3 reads TGTGCCAGCAGCTCCAAGCGAGGCTATGGCTACACCTTC.

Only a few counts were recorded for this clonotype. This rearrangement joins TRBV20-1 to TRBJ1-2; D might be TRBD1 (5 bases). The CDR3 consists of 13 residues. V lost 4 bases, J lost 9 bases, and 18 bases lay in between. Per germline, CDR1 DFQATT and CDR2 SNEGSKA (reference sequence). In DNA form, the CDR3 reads TGCAGTGCTAAGCAAGAACAGGTGGTCAGCTACACCTTC. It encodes CSAKQEQVVSYTF.

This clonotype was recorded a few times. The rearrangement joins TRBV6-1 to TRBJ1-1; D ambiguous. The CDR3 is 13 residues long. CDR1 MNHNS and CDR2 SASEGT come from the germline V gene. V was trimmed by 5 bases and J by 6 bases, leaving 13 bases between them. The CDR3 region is CASSTLQFAEAFF. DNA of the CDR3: TGTGCCAGCAGTACCCTCCAGTTCGCTGAAGCTTTCTTT.